This T cell receptor beta chain is drawn from a study of OX40 agonist ivuxolimab in advanced cancers. In the study overall: Those enrolled were 70% to 85% male, with a mean age of around 58 years and ages from roughly 23 to 80. Study-wide findings and caveats: Several nonresponders also turned out to have low normalized T-cell clonal expansion.

About this clone: The antigen is unknown.

No patient had autoimmune disease or received systemic immunosuppression. The CDR3 is 15 amino acids. Germline lookup yields CDR1 MGHRA and CDR2 YSYEKL. Trimming took 4 bases from V and 6 from J; bases not matched to a gene: 5. Produced via immunoSEQ multiplex PCR; TCRdb's table is partial and in-frame only. The top ten clones hold 14% of a sample with about 52,000 clones, roughly nine tenths of them seen once. This chain joins TRBV4-1 and TRBJ2-1; 11 bases align to TRBD2. Sequenced here: CD4+ or CD8+ T cells sorted from blood, sampled in a trial of the OX40 agonist ivuxolimab. This TCR came from an adult with an advanced solid tumor such as melanoma, head and neck, liver or kidney cancer. CDR3 nucleotides: TGCGCCAGCAGCCCTAGCGGGGGGCCCGTCAATGAGCAGTTCTTC. Encoded protein: CASSPSGGPVNEQFF.